This TCR beta chain was recovered during a study of T cell repertoires in aging, cancer and after chemotherapy. This clonotype is medium-sized by share. TCR beta rearrangements were amplified from peripheral blood genomic DNA. A mixed TRB-A/B primer pool amplified rearranged TRB by multiplex touch-down PCR. Via MiXCR, TCRdb re-called the multiplex PCR reads, giving one row per CDR3 protein. The sample has over 6,000 distinct CDR3 sequences; approximately 34% are singletons. This CDR3 is 15 amino acids long. Germline V gene sequence: CDR1 LNHDA, CDR2 SQIVND (reference sequence). Trimming removed 6 bases at V and 2 bases at J, with 14 bases between.

This chain links TRBV19 with TRBJ2-1, with D maybe TRBD1 (5 bases). The specimen sequenced was blood. This clonotype was sampled from a human donor in good health. The CDR3 bases are TGTGCCAGTAGGCCCAGGGTTTATACCTACAATGAGCAGTTCTTC. Translated, it gives CASRPRVYTYNEQFF.